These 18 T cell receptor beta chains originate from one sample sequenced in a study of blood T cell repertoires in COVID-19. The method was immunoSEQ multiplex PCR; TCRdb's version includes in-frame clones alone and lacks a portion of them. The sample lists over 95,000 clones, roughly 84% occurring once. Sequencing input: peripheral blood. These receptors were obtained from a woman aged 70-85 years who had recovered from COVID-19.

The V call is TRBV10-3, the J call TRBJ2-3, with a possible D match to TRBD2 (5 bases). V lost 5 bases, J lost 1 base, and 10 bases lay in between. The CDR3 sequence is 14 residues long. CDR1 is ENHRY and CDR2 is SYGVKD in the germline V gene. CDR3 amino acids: CAISSSTGTDTQYF. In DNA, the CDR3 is TGTGCCATCAGTTCTAGCACGGGCACAGATACGCAGTATTTT.

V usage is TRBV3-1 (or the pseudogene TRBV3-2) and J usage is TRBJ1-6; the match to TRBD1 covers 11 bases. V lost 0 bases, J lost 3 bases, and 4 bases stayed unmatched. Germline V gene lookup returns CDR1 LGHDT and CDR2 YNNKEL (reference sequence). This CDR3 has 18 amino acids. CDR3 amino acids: CASSQDVGTGGYNSPLHF. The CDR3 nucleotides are TGTGCCAGCAGCCAAGATGTGGGGACAGGGGGCTATAATTCACCCCTCCACTTT.

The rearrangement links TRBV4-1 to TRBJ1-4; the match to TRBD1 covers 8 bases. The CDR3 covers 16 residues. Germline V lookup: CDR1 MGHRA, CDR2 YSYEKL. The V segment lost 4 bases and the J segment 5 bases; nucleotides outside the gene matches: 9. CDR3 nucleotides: TGCGCCAGCAGCCCACGACAGGGGCGGAAGAATGAAAAACTGTTTTTT. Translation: CASSPRQGRKNEKLFF.

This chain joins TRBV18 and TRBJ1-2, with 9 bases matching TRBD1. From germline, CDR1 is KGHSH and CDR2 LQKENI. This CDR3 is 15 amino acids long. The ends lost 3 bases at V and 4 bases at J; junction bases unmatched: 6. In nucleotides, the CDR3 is TGTGCCAGCTCACCCCCGGGACAGGGTGCCTATGGCTACACCTTC. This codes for CASSPPGQGAYGYTF.

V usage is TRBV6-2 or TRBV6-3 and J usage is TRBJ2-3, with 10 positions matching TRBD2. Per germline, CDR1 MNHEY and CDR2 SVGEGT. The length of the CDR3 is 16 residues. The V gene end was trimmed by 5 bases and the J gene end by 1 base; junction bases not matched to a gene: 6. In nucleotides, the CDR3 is TGTGCCAGCAGTCGAAGGGGGACTAGCGGCACAGATACGCAGTATTTT. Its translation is CASSRRGTSGTDTQYF.

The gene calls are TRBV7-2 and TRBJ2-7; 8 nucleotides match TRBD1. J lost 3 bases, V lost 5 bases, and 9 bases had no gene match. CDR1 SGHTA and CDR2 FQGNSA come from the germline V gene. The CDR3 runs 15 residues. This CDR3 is CASSQTGQGFYEQYF. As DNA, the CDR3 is TGTGCCAGCAGCCAGACCGGACAGGGATTCTACGAGCAGTACTTC. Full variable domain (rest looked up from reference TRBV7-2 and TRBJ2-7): GAGVSQSPSNKVTEKGKDVELRCDPISGHTALYWYRQSLGQGLEFLIYFQGNSAPDKSGLPSDRFSAERTGGSVSTLTIQRTQQEDSAVYLCASSQTGQGFYEQYFGPGTRLTVT.

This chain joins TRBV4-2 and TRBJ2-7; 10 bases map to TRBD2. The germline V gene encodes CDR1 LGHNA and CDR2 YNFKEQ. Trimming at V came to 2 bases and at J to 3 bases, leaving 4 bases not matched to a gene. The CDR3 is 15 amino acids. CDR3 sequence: CASSQRAGGSYEQYF. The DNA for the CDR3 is TGTGCCAGCAGCCAACGAGCGGGAGGGAGCTACGAGCAGTACTTC.

CDR3 DNA: TGTGCCACCAGACAGGCCTTAGCTTCCTACGAGCAGTACTTC. It translates to CATRQALASYEQYF. This rearrangement joins TRBV10-3 to TRBJ2-7, with D possibly being TRBD1 (6 bases). Per germline, CDR1 ENHRY and CDR2 SYGVKD. The germline V and J ends were trimmed by 10 bases and 1 base, with 17 bases remaining between them. The CDR3 is 14 amino acids.

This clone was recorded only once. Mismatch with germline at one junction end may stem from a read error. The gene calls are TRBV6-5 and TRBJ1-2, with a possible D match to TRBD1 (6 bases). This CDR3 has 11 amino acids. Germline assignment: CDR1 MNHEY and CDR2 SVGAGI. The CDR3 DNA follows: TGTGCCAGTGACCGGGGCAGGGACACCAGGTTC. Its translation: CASDRGRDTRF.

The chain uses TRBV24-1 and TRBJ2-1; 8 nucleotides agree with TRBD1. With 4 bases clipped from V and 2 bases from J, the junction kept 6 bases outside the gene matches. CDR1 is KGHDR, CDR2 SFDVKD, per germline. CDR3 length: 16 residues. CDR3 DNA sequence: TGTGCCACCAGTGAGGCCAGGGGGCGCGCCTACAATGAGCAGTTCTTC. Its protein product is CATSEARGRAYNEQFF.

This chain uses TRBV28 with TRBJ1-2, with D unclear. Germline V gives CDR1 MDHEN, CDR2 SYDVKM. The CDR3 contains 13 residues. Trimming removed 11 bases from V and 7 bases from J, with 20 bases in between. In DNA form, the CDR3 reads TGTGCCTGCTTGGGCACCTTTCTGACTGGCTACACCTTC. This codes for CACLGTFLTGYTF.

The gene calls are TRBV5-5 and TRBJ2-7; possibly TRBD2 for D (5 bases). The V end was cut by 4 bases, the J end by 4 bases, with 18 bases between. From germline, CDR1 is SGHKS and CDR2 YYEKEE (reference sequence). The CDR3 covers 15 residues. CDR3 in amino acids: CASSDSGLGPYEQYF. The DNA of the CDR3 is TGTGCCAGCAGCGATTCGGGATTAGGCCCTTACGAGCAGTACTTC.

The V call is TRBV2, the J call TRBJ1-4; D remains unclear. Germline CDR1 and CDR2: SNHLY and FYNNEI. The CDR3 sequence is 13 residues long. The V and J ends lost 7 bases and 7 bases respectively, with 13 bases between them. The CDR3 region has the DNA TGTGCCAGCACCTATGGACGGGGTGAAAAACTGTTTTTT. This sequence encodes CASTYGRGEKLFF.

The CDR3 nucleotides are TGTGCCAGCAGCGAACAGGGTGGGGCCTACAATGAGCAGTTCTTC. Translating it yields CASSEQGGAYNEQFF. The chain has TRBV7-9 and TRBJ2-1, with D possibly being TRBD1 (6 bases). Germline CDR1 is SEHNR and CDR2 is FQNEAQ (reference sequence). The V and J ends lost 5 bases and 2 bases respectively, with 13 bases between them. The CDR3 spans 15 residues.

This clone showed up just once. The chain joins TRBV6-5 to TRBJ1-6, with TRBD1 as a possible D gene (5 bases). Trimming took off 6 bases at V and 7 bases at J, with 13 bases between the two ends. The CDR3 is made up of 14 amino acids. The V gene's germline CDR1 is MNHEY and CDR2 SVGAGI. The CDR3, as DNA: TGTGCCAGCAGAGGGGAATCAGGCAATTCACCCCTCCACTTT. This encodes CASRGESGNSPLHF.

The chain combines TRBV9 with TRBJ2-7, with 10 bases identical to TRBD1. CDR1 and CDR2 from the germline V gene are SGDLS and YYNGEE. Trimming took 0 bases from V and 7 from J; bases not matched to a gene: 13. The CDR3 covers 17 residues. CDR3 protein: CASSVDPQTGGSGEQYF. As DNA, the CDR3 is TGTGCCAGCAGCGTAGATCCCCAGACAGGGGGCAGTGGGGAGCAGTACTTC.

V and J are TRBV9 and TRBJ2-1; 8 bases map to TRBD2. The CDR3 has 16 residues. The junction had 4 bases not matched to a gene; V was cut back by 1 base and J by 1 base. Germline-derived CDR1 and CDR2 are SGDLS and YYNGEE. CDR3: CASSVLAGGSYNEQFF. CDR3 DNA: TGTGCCAGCAGCGTACTAGCGGGTGGATCCTACAATGAGCAGTTCTTC.

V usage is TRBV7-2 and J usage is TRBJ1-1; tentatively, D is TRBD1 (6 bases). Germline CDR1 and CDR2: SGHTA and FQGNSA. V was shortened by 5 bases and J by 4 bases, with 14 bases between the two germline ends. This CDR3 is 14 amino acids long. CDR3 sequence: CASSQQGSGTEAFF. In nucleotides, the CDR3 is TGTGCCAGCAGCCAACAGGGCAGCGGCACTGAAGCTTTCTTT.